Below are 29 T cell receptor beta chains sequenced from a single sample in a study of shared T cell receptors in the human thymus. Produced via immunoSEQ multiplex PCR; TCRdb's table is partial and in-frame only. The sample carries hundreds of thousands of clones, around 89% recorded once. This sample was also put to use in a study of human thymus T cells.

Input material: thymocytes. Receptors were obtained from a boy in the first two years of life with a congenital heart defect.

The chain couples TRBV19 to TRBJ1-3; D unclear. The CDR3 contains 14 residues. From germline, CDR1 is LNHDA and CDR2 SQIVND (reference sequence). V lost 3 bases and J lost 0, with 6 bases in between. This CDR3 reads CASSIRGSGNTIYF. As DNA, the CDR3 is TGTGCCAGTAGTATTCGGGGCTCTGGAAACACCATATATTTT. The full variable domain, with the rest looked up from reference TRBV19 and TRBJ1-3, is DGGITQSPKYLFRKEGQNVTLSCEQNLNHDAMYWYRQDPGQGLRLIYYSQIVNDFQKGDIAEGYSVSREKKESFPLTVTSAQKNPTAFYLCASSIRGSGNTIYFGEGSWLTVV.

The V gene is TRBV19, the J gene TRBJ2-5; 10 bases line up with TRBD2. Germline values: CDR1 LNHDA, CDR2 SQIVND (reference sequence). Trimming cost V 10 bases and J 6 bases; bases outside gene matches: 8. The CDR3 is 13 amino acids. The CDR3 DNA is TGTGCCACCCCAGCGGGAGGGGGACAGACCCAGTACTTC. It encodes CATPAGGGQTQYF.

The V call is TRBV4-2, the J call TRBJ2-1; TRBD2 matches 10 bases. This CDR3 comprises 15 residues. CDR1 is LGHNA, CDR2 YNFKEQ, per germline. Trimming at V came to 5 bases and at J to 5 bases, leaving 6 bases not matched to a gene. The CDR3 sequence is CASSFRTSGHNEQFF. In nucleotides, the CDR3 is TGTGCCAGCAGCTTCCGGACTAGCGGCCACAATGAGCAGTTCTTC.

This clone showed up just a few times. The rearrangement links TRBV4-3 to TRBJ2-3; D is unresolved. Germline values: CDR1 LGHNA, CDR2 YSLEER. The V and J ends lost 3 bases and 3 bases respectively, with 13 bases between them. This CDR3 is 15 amino acids long. The chain's CDR3 is CASSHSRSETDTQYF. DNA for the CDR3: TGCGCCAGCAGCCACAGCCGGAGTGAGACAGATACGCAGTATTTT.

The chain combines TRBV14 with TRBJ1-4; 9 nucleotides line up with TRBD1. The CDR3 is 13 amino acids. The trim removed 6 bases at V and 6 bases at J, leaving 2 bases unmatched. Germline CDR1 reads SGHDN; CDR2 reads FVKESK. The CDR3 DNA sequence: TGTGCCAGCAGACGGACAGGGGATGAAAAACTGTTTTTT. Translation: CASRRTGDEKLFF.

This clone was seen once. The chain carries TRBV25-1 and TRBJ2-5; 9 bases map to TRBD2. The length of the CDR3 is 18 residues. Germline V CDR1 and CDR2: MGHDK, SYGVNS. V dropped 6 bases and J dropped 0; count of bases not matched to a gene: 14. The DNA for the CDR3 is TGTGCCAGCAGGTCGGTTGCTAGCGGGAATCAAGACCAAGAGACCCAGTACTTC. The encoded protein is CASRSVASGNQDQETQYF.

The chain carries TRBV27 and TRBJ2-7, with 12 bases matching TRBD2. The ends lost 5 bases at V and 3 bases at J; junction bases unmatched: 8. Germline V gene lookup returns CDR1 MNHEY and CDR2 SMNVEV (reference sequence). The CDR3 is 16 amino acids. The CDR3 DNA follows: TGTGCCAGCAGTCCATGGACTAGCGGGATTTACTACGAGCAGTACTTC. It codes for CASSPWTSGIYYEQYF.

CDR3 protein: CAWSVLGRGHEKLFF. The CDR3 DNA reads as TGTGCCTGGAGTGTACTAGGCAGAGGGCATGAAAAACTGTTTTTT. The chain couples TRBV30 to TRBJ1-4; D unclear. V was clipped by 0 bases and J by 6 bases, with 14 bases between them. Germline CDR1 reads GTSNPN; CDR2 reads SVGIG (reference sequence). The CDR3 consists of 15 residues.

The rearrangement joins TRBV12-5 to TRBJ2-1, with 12 bases fitting TRBD2. The CDR3 has 18 amino acids. The germline gives CDR1 LGHNT, CDR2 FRNRAP. Trimming at V came to 3 bases and at J to 2 bases, leaving 8 bases not matched to a gene. In DNA form, the CDR3 reads TGTGCTAGTGGTTTCCAGACTAGCGGGAGAAACCCCTACAATGAGCAGTTCTTC. Its protein is CASGFQTSGRNPYNEQFF.

The chain is built from TRBV6-5 and TRBJ2-5, with 8 positions matching TRBD1. The junction had 1 base not matched to a gene; V was cut back by 0 bases and J by 1 base. The CDR3 totals 15 residues. Looked up from germline, CDR1 is MNHEY and CDR2 is SVGAGI. The CDR3 coding sequence is TGTGCCAGCAGTTACTCCAGGGGGCGCCAAGAGACCCAGTACTTC. Encoded protein: CASSYSRGRQETQYF.

The chain employs TRBV7-2 and TRBJ2-5, with 8 bases that match TRBD2. After removal of 5 bases from V and 2 bases from J, the junction contained 7 bases not matched to a gene. Germline V lookup: CDR1 SGHTA, CDR2 FQGNSA. CDR3 length: 15 amino acids. The CDR3 reads CASSLSREEQETQYF. DNA of the CDR3: TGTGCCAGCAGCCTCTCGCGGGAGGAACAAGAGACCCAGTACTTC. Filled out from reference TRBV7-2 and TRBJ2-5, the complete variable domain reads GAGVSQSPSNKVTEKGKDVELRCDPISGHTALYWYRQSLGQGLEFLIYFQGNSAPDKSGLPSDRFSAERTGGSVSTLTIQRTQQEDSAVYLCASSLSREEQETQYFGPGTRLLVL.

The J gene is TRBJ2-5, the V gene TRBV2; perhaps TRBD2 as D (6 bases). CDR3 length: 16 residues. The germline V and J ends were trimmed by 4 bases and 4 bases, with 19 bases remaining between them. Per germline, CDR1 SNHLY and CDR2 FYNNEI. DNA of the CDR3: TGTGCCAGCAGTGGTGATGGTCTAGCGAGAGGAGAGACCCAGTACTTC. Protein product: CASSGDGLARGETQYF.

This clone showed up just once. The V call is TRBV27, the J call TRBJ2-7; 9 bases fit TRBD2. With V trimmed by 4 bases and J by 1 base, 8 bases remained unmatched. The CDR3 contains 16 residues. Germline CDR1 and CDR2: MNHEY and SMNVEV (reference sequence). DNA of the CDR3: TGTGCCAGCAGTTCATTCCTGAGCGGGGGGTCCTACGAGCAGTACTTC. As protein: CASSSFLSGGSYEQYF.

The gene calls are TRBV21-1 and TRBJ1-5; TRBD1, the D gene given by the table, was not confirmed from the DNA. TRBV21-1 corresponds to a pseudogene. This CDR3 has 14 amino acids. CDR3 in amino acids: CASTVRALGQPQHF. The CDR3 DNA reads as TGTGCCAGCACAGTCAGGGCCCTTGGTCAGCCCCAGCATTTT.

The rearrangement uses TRBV2 and TRBJ1-5; weak D call: TRBD1 (5 bases). V lost 7 bases to trimming and J lost 3 bases, with 25 bases between them. Germline V CDR1 and CDR2: SNHLY, FYNNEI. This CDR3 spans 18 amino acids. The DNA for the CDR3 is TGTGCCAGCACTCCCAGGGCTTCAAACCAGGGTCCCAATCAGCCCCAGCATTTT. It is translated as CASTPRASNQGPNQPQHF.

This clone was picked up a small number of times. The chain joins TRBV19 to TRBJ2-7; 8 nucleotides align to TRBD2. CDR3 length equals 13 residues. Per germline, CDR1 LNHDA and CDR2 SQIVND (reference sequence). V was clipped by 4 bases and J by 3 bases; unmatched bases: 2. The CDR3 nucleotides read TGTGCCAGTAGTACGGGACTAGTCTACGAGCAGTACTTC. Translation: CASSTGLVYEQYF.

The V call is TRBV2, the J call TRBJ1-1; D unclear. This CDR3 spans 16 amino acids. CDR1 and CDR2 from the germline V gene are SNHLY and FYNNEI. With 5 bases removed from V and 0 bases from J, the gap between germline ends came to 16 bases. CDR3 DNA sequence: TGTGCCAGCAGTTCCAAACCCTACAGAGTGAACACTGAAGCTTTCTTT. Protein sequence: CASSSKPYRVNTEAFF.

As for this clone: Germline and junction disagree at one end, which may indicate a read error. The V and J genes are TRBV7-7 and TRBJ2-5; 14 bases align to TRBD2. This CDR3 is built from 19 residues. Germline CDR1 is SSHAT and CDR2 is FNYEAQ (reference sequence). CDR3 region: CASSSRTSGRRGRQETQYF. The CDR3 bases are TGTGCTAGCAGCTCCCGGACTAGCGGGAGGAGAGGTCGGCAAGAGACCCAGTACTTC.

This clone appeared a few times. Within the sample, other DNA sequences also encode this same CDR3. The chain has TRBV19 and TRBJ1-1; TRBD1 agrees at 8 bases. The CDR3 loop spans 14 amino acids. Germline CDR1 and CDR2: LNHDA and SQIVND (reference sequence). After removal of 6 bases from V and 4 bases from J, the junction contained 7 bases not matched to a gene. The chain's CDR3 is CASSMDRAGTEAFF. Here the CDR3 DNA reads TGTGCCAGTAGCATGGACAGGGCTGGCACTGAAGCTTTCTTT.

This chain joins TRBV28 and TRBJ2-1; the D gene is possibly TRBD1 (6 bases). The germline CDR1 and CDR2 sequences are MDHEN and SYDVKM. The CDR3 extends over 19 amino acids. Trimming removed 3 bases from V and 2 bases from J, with 23 bases in between. The CDR3 DNA sequence: TGTGCCAGCAGTTTGGTGACAGGCAGTCGGGTAGCCCCCTACAATGAGCAGTTCTTC. This codes for CASSLVTGSRVAPYNEQFF.

The chain combines TRBV5-1 with TRBJ2-3; D not resolved. The length of the CDR3 is 13 residues. CDR1 is SGHRS and CDR2 is YFSETQ in the germline V gene. V shed 3 bases and J shed 0 bases, with 5 bases lying between them. The CDR3 nucleotides read TGCGCCAGCAGCTACCAGAGCACAGATACGCAGTATTTT. It translates to CASSYQSTDTQYF.

The rearrangement joins TRBV27 to TRBJ2-1; 13 bases are shared with TRBD2. Germline V gives CDR1 MNHEY, CDR2 SMNVEV (reference sequence). V lost 3 bases and J lost 7; bases outside the gene matches: 15. CDR3 length: 19 residues. The CDR3, as DNA: TGTGCCAGCAGTTTCCACTCCGGGACTAGCGGGACTAAGAGTAATGAGCAGTTCTTC. Protein sequence: CASSFHSGTSGTKSNEQFF.

The chain is built from TRBV18 and TRBJ2-2, with 8 bases that match TRBD2. Germline CDR1 reads KGHSH; CDR2 reads LQKENI. After removal of 3 bases from V and 0 bases from J, the junction contained 15 bases not matched to a gene. CDR3 length: 20 residues. This CDR3 is CASSPHGGSGKPTNTGELFF. The CDR3 DNA reads TGTGCCAGCTCACCCCACGGCGGTAGCGGGAAGCCTACGAACACCGGGGAGCTGTTTTTT.

The J gene is TRBJ2-5, the V gene TRBV6-4; TRBD2 aligns across 8 bases. This CDR3 has 14 residues. V trimming: 6 bases; J trimming: 5 bases; junction bases outside the gene matches: 8. CDR1 is MRHNA and CDR2 is SNTAGT in the germline V gene. CDR3 sequence: CASRGSGSGETQYF. For the CDR3, the DNA is TGTGCCAGCAGGGGGAGCGGGAGCGGGGAGACCCAGTACTTC.

The chain joins TRBV5-3 to TRBJ2-4; 14 bases match TRBD2. TRBV5-3 is an ORF, and what it does is uncertain. This CDR3 is 19 amino acids long. The J segment lost 1 base and the V segment lost 0 bases, leaving 6 bases of the junction unmatched. CDR3 region: CARSLAGLAGEGAKNIQYF. CDR3 nucleotides: TGTGCCAGAAGCTTGGCGGGACTAGCGGGGGAAGGGGCCAAAAACATTCAGTACTTC.

The chain uses TRBV5-1 and TRBJ2-3; 12 bases map to TRBD2. This CDR3 contains 19 residues. Germline CDR1 and CDR2: SGHRS and YFSETQ. V shed 5 bases, J shed 2 bases, and the junction held 15 bases outside the gene matches. The CDR3, as DNA: TGCGCCAGCAGATCACTAGCGGGAGGACTCCGGGTGGTCACAGATACGCAGTATTTT. It translates to CASRSLAGGLRVVTDTQYF.

This chain connects TRBV28 to TRBJ2-1, with 12 bases lining up with TRBD2. J was trimmed by 5 bases and V by 5 bases; bases with no gene match: 13. The CDR3 sequence is 18 residues long. Germline CDR1 MDHEN, CDR2 SYDVKM. CDR3 in DNA: TGTGCCAGCAGTAAAATTACTAGCGGGAGGCCAGGGGACAATGAGCAGTTCTTC. It yields the protein CASSKITSGRPGDNEQFF.

This clone was picked up a small number of times. The chain has TRBV5-1 and TRBJ2-2, with TRBD2 matching 14 bases. Germline CDR1 reads SGHRS; CDR2 reads YFSETQ. This CDR3 spans 17 amino acids. V shed 5 bases, J shed 1 base, and the junction held 4 bases outside the gene matches. The DNA for the CDR3 is TGCGCCAGCAGGGGACTAGCGGGGGACAAGAACACCGGGGAGCTGTTTTTT. It specifies CASRGLAGDKNTGELFF.

This clone has just a few counts. V usage is TRBV29-1 and J usage is TRBJ2-3; possible D gene TRBD2, 5 bases. The V end lost 7 bases, the J end lost 5 bases, and 19 bases lay between the germline ends. The V gene's germline CDR1 is SQVTM and CDR2 ANQGSEA. CDR3 size: 14 residues. Here the CDR3 DNA reads TGCAGCGGCAACCGGGCCCCGGGGATAGATACGCAGTATTTT. This sequence encodes CSGNRAPGIDTQYF.